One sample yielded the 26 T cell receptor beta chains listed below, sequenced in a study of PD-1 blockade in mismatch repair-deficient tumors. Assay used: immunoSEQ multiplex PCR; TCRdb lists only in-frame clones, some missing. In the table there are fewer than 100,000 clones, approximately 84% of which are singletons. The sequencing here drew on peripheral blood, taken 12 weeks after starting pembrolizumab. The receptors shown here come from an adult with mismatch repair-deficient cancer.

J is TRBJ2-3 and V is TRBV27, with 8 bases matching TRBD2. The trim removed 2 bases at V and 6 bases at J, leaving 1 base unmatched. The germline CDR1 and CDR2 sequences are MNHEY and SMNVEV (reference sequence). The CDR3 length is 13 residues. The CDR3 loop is CASSLREGDTQYF. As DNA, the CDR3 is TGTGCCAGCAGTTTACGGGAGGGGGATACGCAGTATTTT.

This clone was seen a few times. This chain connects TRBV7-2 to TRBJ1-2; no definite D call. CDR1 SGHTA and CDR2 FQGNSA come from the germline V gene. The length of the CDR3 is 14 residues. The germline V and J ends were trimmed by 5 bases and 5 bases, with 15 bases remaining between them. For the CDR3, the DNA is TGTGCCAGCAGCCCCCGGAGGGCGGGATATGGCTACACCTTC. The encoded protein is CASSPRRAGYGYTF. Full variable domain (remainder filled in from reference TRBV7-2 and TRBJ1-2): GAGVSQSPSNKVTEKGKDVELRCDPISGHTALYWYRQSLGQGLEFLIYFQGNSAPDKSGLPSDRFSAERTGGSVSTLTIQRTQQEDSAVYLCASSPRRAGYGYTFGSGTRLTVV.

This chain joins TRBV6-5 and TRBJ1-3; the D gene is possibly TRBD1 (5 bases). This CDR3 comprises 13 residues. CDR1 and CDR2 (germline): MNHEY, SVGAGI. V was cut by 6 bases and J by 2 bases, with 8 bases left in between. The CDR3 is CASSDSPGNTIYF. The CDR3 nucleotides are TGTGCCAGCAGCGACAGCCCTGGAAACACCATATATTTT.

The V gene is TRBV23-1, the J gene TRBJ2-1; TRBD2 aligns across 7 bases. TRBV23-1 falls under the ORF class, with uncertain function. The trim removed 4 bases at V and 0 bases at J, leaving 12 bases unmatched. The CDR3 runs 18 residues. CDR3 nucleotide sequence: TGCGCCAGCAGTCCACCGGAATCCGGCGGGAGCTCCTACAATGAGCAGTTCTTC. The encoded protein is CASSPPESGGSSYNEQFF.

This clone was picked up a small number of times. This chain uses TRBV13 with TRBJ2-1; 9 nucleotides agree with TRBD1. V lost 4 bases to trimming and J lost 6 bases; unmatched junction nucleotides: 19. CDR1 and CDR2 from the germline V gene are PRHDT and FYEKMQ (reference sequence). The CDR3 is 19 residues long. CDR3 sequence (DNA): TGTGCCAGCAGCTCCCAACAGGGGGCTCGGGACTGGAAAGTCAATGAGCAGTTCTTC. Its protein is CASSSQQGARDWKVNEQFF.

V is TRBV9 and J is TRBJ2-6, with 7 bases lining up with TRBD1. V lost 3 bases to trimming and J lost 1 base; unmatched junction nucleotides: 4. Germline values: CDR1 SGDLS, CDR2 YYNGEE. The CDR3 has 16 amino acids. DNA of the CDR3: TGTGCCAGCAGCGCCAGCAGGGGGTCTGGGGCCAACGTCCTGACTTTC. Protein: CASSASRGSGANVLTF.

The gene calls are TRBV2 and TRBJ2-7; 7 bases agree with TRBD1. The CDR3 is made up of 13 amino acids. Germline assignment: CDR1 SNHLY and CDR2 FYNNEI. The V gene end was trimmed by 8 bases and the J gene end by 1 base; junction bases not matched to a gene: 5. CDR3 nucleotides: TGTGCCAGCCTCCGGGACAGATCCTACGAGCAGTACTTC. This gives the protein CASLRDRSYEQYF.

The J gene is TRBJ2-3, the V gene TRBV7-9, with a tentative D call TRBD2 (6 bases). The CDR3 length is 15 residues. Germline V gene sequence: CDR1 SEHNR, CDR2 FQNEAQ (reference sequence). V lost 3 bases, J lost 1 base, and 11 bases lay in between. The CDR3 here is CASSFLAEGTDTQYF. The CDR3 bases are TGTGCCAGCAGCTTTTTAGCGGAGGGCACAGATACGCAGTATTTT.

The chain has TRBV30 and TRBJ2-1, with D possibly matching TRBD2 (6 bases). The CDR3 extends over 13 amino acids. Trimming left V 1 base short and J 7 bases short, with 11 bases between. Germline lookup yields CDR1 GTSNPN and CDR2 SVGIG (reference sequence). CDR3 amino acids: CAWSDGSQNEQFF. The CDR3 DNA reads TGTGCCTGGAGTGACGGGAGTCAAAATGAGCAGTTCTTC.

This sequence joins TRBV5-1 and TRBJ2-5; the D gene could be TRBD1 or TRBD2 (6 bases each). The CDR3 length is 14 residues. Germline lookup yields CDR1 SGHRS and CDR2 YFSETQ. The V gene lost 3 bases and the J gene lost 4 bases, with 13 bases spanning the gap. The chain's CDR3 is CASSYGGAGETQYF. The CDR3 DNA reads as TGCGCCAGCAGCTACGGGGGCGCTGGAGAGACCCAGTACTTC.

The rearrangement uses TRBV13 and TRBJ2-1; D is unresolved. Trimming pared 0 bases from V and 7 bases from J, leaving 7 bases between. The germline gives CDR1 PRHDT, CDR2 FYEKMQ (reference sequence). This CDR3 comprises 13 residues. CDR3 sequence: CASSLGLTNEQFF. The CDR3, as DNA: TGTGCCAGCAGCTTAGGCCTAACGAATGAGCAGTTCTTC. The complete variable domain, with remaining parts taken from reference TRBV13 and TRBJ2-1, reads AAGVIQSPRHLIKEKRETATLKCYPIPRHDTVYWYQQGPGQDPQFLISFYEKMQSDKGSIPDRFSAQQFSDYHSELNMSSLELGDSALYFCASSLGLTNEQFFGPGTRLTVL.

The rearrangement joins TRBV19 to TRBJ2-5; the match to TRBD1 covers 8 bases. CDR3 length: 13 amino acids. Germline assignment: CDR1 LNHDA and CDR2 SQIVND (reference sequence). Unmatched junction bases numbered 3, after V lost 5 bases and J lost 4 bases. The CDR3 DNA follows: TGTGCCAGTAGTTTGGACAGGGTAGAGACCCAGTACTTC. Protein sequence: CASSLDRVETQYF. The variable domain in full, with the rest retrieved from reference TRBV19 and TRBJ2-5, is DGGITQSPKYLFRKEGQNVTLSCEQNLNHDAMYWYRQDPGQGLRLIYYSQIVNDFQKGDIAEGYSVSREKKESFPLTVTSAQKNPTAFYLCASSLDRVETQYFGPGTRLLVL.

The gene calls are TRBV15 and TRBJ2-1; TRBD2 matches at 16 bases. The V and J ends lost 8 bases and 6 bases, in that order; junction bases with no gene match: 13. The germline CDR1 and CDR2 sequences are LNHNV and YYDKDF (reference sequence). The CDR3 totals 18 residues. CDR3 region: CATLGRGLAGGPVNEQFF. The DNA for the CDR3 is TGTGCCACCCTTGGGAGGGGACTAGCGGGAGGGCCGGTCAATGAGCAGTTCTTC.

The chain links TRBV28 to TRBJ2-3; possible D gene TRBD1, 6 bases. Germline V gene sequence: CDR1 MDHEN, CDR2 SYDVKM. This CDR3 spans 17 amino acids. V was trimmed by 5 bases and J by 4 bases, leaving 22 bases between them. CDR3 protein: CASSAIDRSFLADTQYF. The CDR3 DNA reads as TGTGCCAGCAGTGCAATCGACAGGTCCTTTTTAGCAGATACGCAGTATTTT. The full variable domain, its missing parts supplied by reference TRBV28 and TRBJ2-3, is DVKVTQSSRYLVKRTGEKVFLECVQDMDHENMFWYRQDPGLGLRLIYFSYDVKMKEKGDIPEGYSVSREKKERFSLILESASTNQTSMYLCASSAIDRSFLADTQYFGPGTRLTVL.

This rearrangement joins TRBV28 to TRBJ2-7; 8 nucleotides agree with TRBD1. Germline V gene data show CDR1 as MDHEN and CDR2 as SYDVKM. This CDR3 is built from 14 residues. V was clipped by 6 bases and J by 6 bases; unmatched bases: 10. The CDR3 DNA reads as TGTGCCAGCAGGGGACAGGCTGGCCCCTTCGAGCAGTACTTC. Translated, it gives CASRGQAGPFEQYF.

The CDR3 loop is CASSFPGGSNEQFF. Here the CDR3 DNA reads TGTGCCAGCAGCTTCCCGGGGGGGTCGAATGAGCAGTTCTTC. The gene calls are TRBV7-3 and TRBJ2-1; 8 bases map to TRBD2. The trim removed 3 bases at V and 7 bases at J, leaving 5 bases unmatched. Germline V gene lookup returns CDR1 SGHTA and CDR2 FQGTGA. The CDR3 length is 14 residues.

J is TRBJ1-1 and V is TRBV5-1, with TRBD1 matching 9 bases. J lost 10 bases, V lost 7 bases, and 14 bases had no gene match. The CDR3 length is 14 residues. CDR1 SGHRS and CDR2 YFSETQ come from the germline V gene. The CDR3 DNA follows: TGCGCCAGCGCAGCTACAGGGGGCGTTTTCGGAGCTTTCTTT. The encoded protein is CASAATGGVFGAFF. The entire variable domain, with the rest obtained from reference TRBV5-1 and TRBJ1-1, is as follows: KAGVTQTPRYLIKTRGQQVTLSCSPISGHRSVSWYQQTPGQGLQFLFEYFSETQRNKGNFPGRFSGRQFSNSRSEMNVSTLELGDSALYLCASAATGGVFGAFFGQGTRLTVV.

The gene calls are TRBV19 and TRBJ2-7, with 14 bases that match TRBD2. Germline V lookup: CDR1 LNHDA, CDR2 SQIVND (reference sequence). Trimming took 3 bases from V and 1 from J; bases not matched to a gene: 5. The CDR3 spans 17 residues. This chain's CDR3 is CASSITGTSGSSYEQYF. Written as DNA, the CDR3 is TGTGCCAGTAGTATTACGGGGACTAGCGGGAGTTCCTACGAGCAGTACTTC.

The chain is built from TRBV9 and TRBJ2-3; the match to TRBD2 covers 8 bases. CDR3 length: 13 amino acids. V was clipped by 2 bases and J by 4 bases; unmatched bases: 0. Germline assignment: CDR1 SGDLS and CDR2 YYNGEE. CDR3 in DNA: TGTGCCAGCAGCGTCGGGGGGGCAGATACGCAGTATTTT. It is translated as CASSVGGADTQYF.

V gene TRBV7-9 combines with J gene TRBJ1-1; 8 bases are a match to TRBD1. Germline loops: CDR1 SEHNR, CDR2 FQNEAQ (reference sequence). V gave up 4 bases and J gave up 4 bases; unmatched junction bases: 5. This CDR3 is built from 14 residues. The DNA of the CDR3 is TGTGCCAGCAGCTCCAGGGGGCAGAGCACTGAAGCTTTCTTT. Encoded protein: CASSSRGQSTEAFF.

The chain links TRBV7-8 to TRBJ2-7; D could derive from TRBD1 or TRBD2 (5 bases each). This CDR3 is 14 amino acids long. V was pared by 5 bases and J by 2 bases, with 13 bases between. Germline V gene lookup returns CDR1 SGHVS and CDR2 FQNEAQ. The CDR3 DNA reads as TGTGCCAGCAGCCCGGGACCTCAACCCTACGAGCAGTACTTC. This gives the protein CASSPGPQPYEQYF.

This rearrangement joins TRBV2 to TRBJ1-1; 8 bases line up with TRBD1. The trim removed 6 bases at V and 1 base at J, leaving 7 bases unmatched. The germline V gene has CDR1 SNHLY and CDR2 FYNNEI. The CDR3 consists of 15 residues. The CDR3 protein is CASRGQGGRNTEAFF. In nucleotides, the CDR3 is TGTGCCAGCAGAGGACAGGGTGGGAGGAACACTGAAGCTTTCTTT. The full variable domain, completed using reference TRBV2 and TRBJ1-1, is EPEVTQTPSHQVTQMGQEVILRCVPISNHLYFYWYRQILGQKVEFLVSFYNNEISEKSEIFDDQFSVERPDGSNFTLKIRSTKLEDSAMYFCASRGQGGRNTEAFFGQGTRLTVV.

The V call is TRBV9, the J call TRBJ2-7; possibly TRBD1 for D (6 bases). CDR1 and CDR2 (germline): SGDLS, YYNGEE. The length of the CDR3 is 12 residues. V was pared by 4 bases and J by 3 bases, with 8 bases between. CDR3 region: CASSTQGYEQYF. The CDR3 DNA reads TGTGCCAGCAGCACACAGGGCTACGAGCAGTACTTC.

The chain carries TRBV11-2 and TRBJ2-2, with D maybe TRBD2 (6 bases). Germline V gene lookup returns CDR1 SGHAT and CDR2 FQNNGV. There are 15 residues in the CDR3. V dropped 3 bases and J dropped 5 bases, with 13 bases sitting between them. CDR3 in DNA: TGTGCCAGCAGCTTCCTACGGGGAGGTACCGGGGAGCTGTTTTTT. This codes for CASSFLRGGTGELFF. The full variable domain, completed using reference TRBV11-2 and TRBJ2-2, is EAGVAQSPRYKIIEKRQSVAFWCNPISGHATLYWYQQILGQGPKLLIQFQNNGVVDDSQLPKDRFSAERLKGVDSTLKIQPAKLEDSAVYLCASSFLRGGTGELFFGEGSRLTVL.

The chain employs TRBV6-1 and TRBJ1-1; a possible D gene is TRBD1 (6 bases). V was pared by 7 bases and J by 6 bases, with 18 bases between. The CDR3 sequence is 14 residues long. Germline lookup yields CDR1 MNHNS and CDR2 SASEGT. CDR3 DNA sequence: TGTGCCAGCACTTTAGGGGGGCGAAAGGCTGAAGCTTTCTTT. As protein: CASTLGGRKAEAFF.

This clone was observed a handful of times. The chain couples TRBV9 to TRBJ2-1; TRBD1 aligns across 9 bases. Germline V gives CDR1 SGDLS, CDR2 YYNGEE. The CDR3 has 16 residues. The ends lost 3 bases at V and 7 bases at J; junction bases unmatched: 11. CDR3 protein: CASSATGTGRGNEQFF. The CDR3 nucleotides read TGTGCCAGCAGCGCCACCGGGACAGGGAGGGGGAATGAGCAGTTCTTC.